This TCR beta chain comes out of a study of blood T cell repertoires in COVID-19 (dated by TCRdb to 2018 to 2021). Concerning the study at large: Samples covering the acute and convalescent phases of COVID-19 were provided by collaborators in the United States, Italy and Spain. The material from the prospective study consisted of cDNA or gDNA derived from T cells, B-cell-depleted T cells, or PBMCs. The dataset comprised deeply sampled blood TCRbeta repertoires from subjects exposed to, actively infected with, or recovered from COVID-19. The repertoires were released in a freely available public database meant as a resource for research on the immune response to SARS-CoV-2. Samples came from the ongoing ImmuneRACE study (first 160 participants) plus 1,254 subjects from 6 global collaborators. Sample metadata almost always included a de-identified subject ID, COVID-19 status, age in years and sex. HLA class I and class II types, where available, came from metadata supplied by the sample provider rather than from assay-based typing. Findings and caveats that apply to the study as a whole: The amount of clinical and demographic metadata varied by source and participant and was provided uncurated.

A word on this clone: Its specific antigen is unknown. No much larger clone exists at a distance of one base, and base qualities are not known.

V loses 1 base, J loses 6 bases, and the germline ends lie 16 bases apart. The CDR3 contains 15 residues, cysteine and phenylalanine counted. Of all the DNA, just the CDR3 is kept, 45 bases in frame from base 1. CDR1 and CDR2 were assigned from the germline V gene as KGHSH and LQKENI. TCRbeta CDR3 regions were amplified from genomic DNA using the immunoSEQ Assay, a bias-controlled multiplex PCR. From the authors' description of their analysis: The number of nucleated cells in each sample was estimated by amplification of reference gene primers within the assay. To quantify the absolute abundance of each unique TCRbeta CDR3 rearrangement, sequence reads were collapsed and filtered. For each sample, productive Simpson clonality was calculated as the square root of Simpson's diversity index over productive rearrangements. TCRdb provides this immuneACCESS table in a form limited to in-frame rearrangements. Some clones are lacking; in checked studies, under half of them reflect an unresolved V gene, and why the rest are absent is not known. V, J and clone size derive from that table, while D and trimming were established from the DNA sequence. This sample holds over 100,000 clones; 86% were observed only once. The ten largest account for 4.5% of the sample.

Whole blood was collected in K2EDTA tubes by collaborating institutions according to the institutions' own protocols. Collaborator samples were shipped for TCRbeta analysis as frozen whole blood, isolated PBMCs, or DNA extracted from either sample type. The TCR sequence derives from a man aged 40-50 years with acute or convalescent COVID-19. The specimen was peripheral blood. The chain couples TRBV18 to TRBJ2-7, with the D gene too uncertain to name. At the DNA level, the sequence is TGTGCCAGCTCACCACTGTCATCCACGGGTGGCGAGCAGTACTTC. This gives the protein CASSPLSSTGGEQYF.